These 20 T cell receptor beta chains originate from one sample sequenced in a study of human T cells and chemical hapten exposure. The time point was: pre-sensitization, week 0. Treatment described: therapeutic diphenylcyclopropenone sensitization with weekly scalp DPC. TCRdb re-called the RACE reads through MiXCR, storing one row per CDR3 protein. The sample has over 85,000 distinct CDR3 sequences, about a tenth seen once. The specimen was whole blood, collected in connection with sensitization to the hapten diphenylcyclopropenone (DPC). These TCRs come from a woman in her sixties or seventies with alopecia areata. Some clones in this sample may be carry-over from other donors' samples.

This clonotype showed up many times. The chain couples TRBV5-1 to TRBJ2-5, with 7 positions matching TRBD1. The CDR3 consists of 17 residues. With 4 bases clipped from V and 2 bases from J, the junction kept 14 bases outside the gene matches. Germline CDR1 reads SGHRS; CDR2 reads YFSETQ. The CDR3 reads CASSRGPRDSGQETQYF. CDR3 DNA: TGCGCCAGCAGCCGGGGACCCCGGGACAGCGGACAAGAGACCCAGTACTTC. Variable domain in full (rest from reference TRBV5-1 and TRBJ2-5): KAGVTQTPRYLIKTRGQQVTLSCSPISGHRSVSWYQQTPGQGLQFLFEYFSETQRNKGNFPGRFSGRQFSNSRSEMNVSTLELGDSALYLCASSRGPRDSGQETQYFGPGTRLLVL.

The chain recombines TRBV20-1 with TRBJ2-7; TRBD2 agrees at 9 bases. This CDR3 contains 14 residues. Germline V CDR1 and CDR2: DFQATT, SNEGSKA (reference sequence). Trimming at V came to 4 bases and at J to 4 bases, leaving 8 bases not matched to a gene. The CDR3 is CSANPRTSVYEQYF. The CDR3 DNA reads as TGCAGTGCTAACCCAAGGACTAGCGTATACGAGCAGTACTTC.

Regarding this clonotype: One junction end disagrees with the germline gene, perhaps due to a read error. The chain recombines TRBV6-6 with TRBJ1-1; D unclear. The CDR3 covers 14 residues. Germline V gene sequence: CDR1 MNHNY, CDR2 SVGAGI (reference sequence). The CDR3 DNA follows: TGTGCCAGCAGCCCCCGACGGGCCAACACTGAAGTTTTCTTT. Protein sequence: CASSPRRANTEVFF.

This clonotype has just a few counts. The rearrangement links TRBV11-2 to TRBJ2-7, with unresolved D. Germline V CDR1 and CDR2: SGHAT, FQNNGV. The CDR3 runs to 14 residues. With 2 bases removed from V and 4 bases from J, the gap between germline ends came to 12 bases. In DNA form, the CDR3 reads TGTGCCAGCAGCTTATCAAAGGGCCCTTACGAGCAGTACTTC. It codes for CASSLSKGPYEQYF. Drawing the rest from reference TRBV11-2 and TRBJ2-7, the complete variable domain is EAGVAQSPRYKIIEKRQSVAFWCNPISGHATLYWYQQILGQGPKLLIQFQNNGVVDDSQLPKDRFSAERLKGVDSTLKIQPAKLEDSAVYLCASSLSKGPYEQYFGPGTRLTVT.

The chain couples TRBV5-5 to TRBJ2-3, with no clear D. Germline CDR1 reads SGHKS; CDR2 reads YYEKEE (reference sequence). The CDR3 has 12 amino acids. V was clipped by 4 bases and J by 4 bases, with 7 bases between them. Here the CDR3 reads CASSPVPDTQYF. CDR3 nucleotide sequence: TGTGCCAGCAGCCCCGTTCCAGATACGCAGTATTTT.

Ten or more counts support this clonotype. J is TRBJ2-1 and V is TRBV10-1, with TRBD2 matching over 8 bases. Germline V gene lookup returns CDR1 WNHNN and CDR2 SYGVQD (reference sequence). The CDR3 has 14 residues. J was trimmed by 5 bases and V by 6 bases; bases with no gene match: 6. The CDR3 bases are TGCGCCAGCAGGCCTAGCGGGCCTAACAATGAGCAGTTCTTC. Amino acid sequence: CASRPSGPNNEQFF.

This clonotype was picked up many times. The rearrangement links TRBV12-3 or TRBV12-4 to TRBJ1-6, with 7 bases lining up with TRBD1. The CDR3 is made up of 18 amino acids. V was pared by 5 bases and J by 7 bases, with 17 bases of the junction left unmatched. The CDR3 protein is CASSPLTRWTGGNSPLHF. For the CDR3, the DNA is TGTGCCAGCAGTCCTCTCACTCGTTGGACAGGAGGCAATTCACCCCTCCACTTT.

This clonotype has more than one count but fewer than ten. V gene TRBV7-9 combines with J gene TRBJ1-1, with D maybe TRBD1 (6 bases). This CDR3 has 15 residues. From germline, CDR1 is SEHNR and CDR2 FQNEAQ (reference sequence). Trimming cost V 1 base and J 8 bases, with 17 bases left between them. The CDR3 protein is CASSLGGLGRAEAFF. DNA for the CDR3: TGTGCCAGCAGCTTAGGGGGGCTTGGGCGCGCCGAAGCTTTCTTT.

This clonotype was counted only a few times. The V call is TRBV11-2, the J call TRBJ2-7; TRBD1 or TRBD2 may be the D gene (5 bases each). The CDR3 length is 15 residues. Trimming removed 1 base from V and 2 bases from J, with 12 bases in between. CDR1 is SGHAT, CDR2 FQNNGV, per germline. Here the CDR3 DNA reads TGTGCCAGCAGCTTAGTGTGGACGGGACCCTACGAGCAGTACTTC. As protein: CASSLVWTGPYEQYF.

The sample holds many counts of this clonotype. As DNA, the CDR3 is TGCAGTGCTAGAGAAGCCGCAGCGGGGGCCCTCACAGATACGCAGTATTTT. It is translated as CSAREAAAGALTDTQYF. The genes are TRBV20-1 and TRBJ2-3; the match to TRBD2 covers 8 bases. This CDR3 has 17 amino acids. Germline V lookup: CDR1 DFQATT, CDR2 SNEGSKA (reference sequence). The V and J ends lost 0 bases and 2 bases, in that order; junction bases with no gene match: 10.

This clonotype has just a few counts. This rearrangement joins TRBV7-9 to TRBJ2-5, with D tentatively TRBD1 (6 bases). The V and J ends lost 2 bases and 2 bases respectively, with 18 bases between them. Germline assignment: CDR1 SEHNR and CDR2 FQNEAQ (reference sequence). The CDR3 loop spans 17 amino acids. The CDR3 DNA sequence: TGTGCCAGCAGCTTAAGGTGGGCAGGGGAAGATCAAGAGACCCAGTACTTC. Translating it yields CASSLRWAGEDQETQYF. Based on the CDR3 plus reference TRBV7-9 and TRBJ2-5, the full variable domain is DTGVSQNPRHKITKRGQNVTFRCDPISEHNRLYWYRQTLGQGPEFLTYFQNEAQLEKSRLLSDRFSAERPKGSFSTLEIQRTEQGDSAMYLCASSLRWAGEDQETQYFGPGTRLLVL.

This chain connects TRBV3-1 to TRBJ2-3, with 8 nucleotides matching TRBD2. CDR1 and CDR2 (germline): LGHDT, YNNKEL (reference sequence). The CDR3 loop spans 16 amino acids. V was pared by 4 bases and J by 2 bases, with 8 bases of the junction left unmatched. The DNA for the CDR3 is TGTGCCAGCAGCCGAAGCGGGACTAGGTTCACAGATACGCAGTATTTT. It codes for CASSRSGTRFTDTQYF.

This clonotype was counted ten times or more. The V call is TRBV5-1, the J call TRBJ1-4, with D possibly TRBD1 on 5 matching bases. The CDR3 is 15 amino acids. V lost 0 bases and J 6 bases, leaving 12 bases between the germline ends. CDR1 and CDR2 from the germline V gene are SGHRS and YFSETQ. The CDR3 is CASSLVAGSDEKLFF. The DNA for the CDR3 is TGCGCCAGCAGCTTGGTGGCAGGGTCAGATGAAAAACTGTTTTTT.

This clonotype was picked up many times. The chain carries TRBV18 and TRBJ2-7, with a tentative D call TRBD2 (5 bases). V shed 5 bases and J shed 1 base, with 9 bases lying between them. This CDR3 is built from 13 residues. Germline values: CDR1 KGHSH, CDR2 LQKENI. The CDR3 DNA is TGTGCCAGCTCAGCCGCGGGTTCCTACGAGCAGTACTTC. Translation gives CASSAAGSYEQYF.

This clonotype was detected many times. This chain uses TRBV5-1 with TRBJ2-3; 9 positions agree with TRBD2. Germline CDR1 reads SGHRS; CDR2 reads YFSETQ. The trim removed 0 bases at V and 1 base at J, leaving 9 bases unmatched. The CDR3 contains 18 residues. Written as DNA, the CDR3 is TGCGCCAGCAGCTTGGCCGGTTCTAGCGGGATCCGCACAGATACGCAGTATTTT. Residues: CASSLAGSSGIRTDTQYF.

This clonotype was detected many times. The chain is built from TRBV20-1 and TRBJ2-7; unclear D gene. The CDR3 is made up of 15 amino acids. The V gene lost 2 bases and the J gene lost 7 bases, with 21 bases spanning the gap. Germline CDR1 is DFQATT and CDR2 is SNEGSKA (reference sequence). The CDR3 region is CSARQPPPSLGEQYF. In DNA form, the CDR3 reads TGCAGTGCTAGACAGCCCCCACCATCTTTGGGAGAGCAGTACTTC.

This clonotype was picked up many times. This chain connects TRBV6-5 to TRBJ1-2, with a possible D match to TRBD1 (5 bases). The CDR3 has 14 amino acids. The germline V gene encodes CDR1 MNHEY and CDR2 SVGAGI. The V gene lost 0 bases and the J gene lost 5 bases, with 10 bases spanning the gap. In nucleotides, the CDR3 is TGTGCCAGCAGTTACTCGACAGAGGGATATGGCTACACCTTC. Translated: CASSYSTEGYGYTF.

This clonotype was counted at least ten times. V gene TRBV6-6 combines with J gene TRBJ1-6, with D hard to call. In germline, CDR1 is MNHNY, CDR2 SVGAGI (reference sequence). This CDR3 is 15 amino acids long. Trimming shortened V by 0 bases and J by 9 bases, and 12 bases separated the two germline ends. Here the CDR3 reads CASSYSGLRGSPLHF. In DNA, the CDR3 is TGTGCCAGCAGTTACTCCGGACTCCGCGGTTCACCCCTCCACTTT.

The chain couples TRBV29-1 to TRBJ1-5, with D tentatively TRBD1 (6 bases). There are 14 residues in the CDR3. Germline V gene sequence: CDR1 SQVTM, CDR2 ANQGSEA. The germline V and J ends were trimmed by 6 bases and 6 bases, with 18 bases remaining between them. The CDR3 DNA reads as TGCAGCGTGGTTACAGGGTTTAGGGGTCAGCCCCAGCATTTT. Protein product: CSVVTGFRGQPQHF.

In this sample, this clonotype turned up a few times. The V gene is TRBV3-1, the J gene TRBJ1-1; D unresolved. The V gene lost 3 bases and the J gene lost 1 base, with 18 bases spanning the gap. This CDR3 comprises 17 residues. CDR1 and CDR2 (germline): LGHDT, YNNKEL (reference sequence). The CDR3 sequence: CASSHPLGSGKNTEAFF. As DNA, the CDR3 is TGTGCCAGCAGCCACCCCTTGGGGTCGGGGAAGAACACTGAAGCTTTCTTT.